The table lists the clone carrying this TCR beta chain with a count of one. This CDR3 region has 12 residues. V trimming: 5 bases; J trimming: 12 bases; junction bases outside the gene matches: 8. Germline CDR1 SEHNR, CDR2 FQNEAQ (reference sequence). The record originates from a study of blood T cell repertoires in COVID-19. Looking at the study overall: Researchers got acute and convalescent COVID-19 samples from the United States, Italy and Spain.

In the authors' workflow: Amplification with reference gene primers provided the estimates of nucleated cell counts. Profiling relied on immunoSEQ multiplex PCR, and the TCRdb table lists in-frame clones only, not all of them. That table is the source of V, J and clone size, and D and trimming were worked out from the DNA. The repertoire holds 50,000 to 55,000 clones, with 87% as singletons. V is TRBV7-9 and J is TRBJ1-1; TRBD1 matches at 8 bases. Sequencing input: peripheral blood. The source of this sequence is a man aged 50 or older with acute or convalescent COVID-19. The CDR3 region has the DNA TGTGCCAGCAGCCTCGGACAGGGCCCCACTTTCTTT. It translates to CASSLGQGPTFF. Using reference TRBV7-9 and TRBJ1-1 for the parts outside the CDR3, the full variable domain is DTGVSQNPRHKITKRGQNVTFRCDPISEHNRLYWYRQTLGQGPEFLTYFQNEAQLEKSRLLSDRFSAERPKGSFSTLEIQRTEQGDSAMYLCASSLGQGPTFFGQGTRLTVV.